The 23 T cell receptor beta chains below come from one sample, sequenced in a study of blood T cell repertoires in COVID-19. Repertoires were generated with immunoSEQ multiplex PCR, while TCRdb's copy carries only in-frame clones and drops some. Of about 58,000 clones in the sample, approximately 91% are singletons; the top ten hold approximately 8.4%. What was sequenced was peripheral blood. The receptors here all came from a woman in her 70s with active COVID-19.

The chain is built from TRBV6-1 and TRBJ2-1; perhaps TRBD2 as D (5 bases). The germline V gene has CDR1 MNHNS and CDR2 SASEGT. V was pared by 4 bases and J by 0 bases, with 16 bases between. The CDR3 runs to 17 residues. CDR3 loop: CASSGGLGRSSYNEQFF. CDR3 bases: TGTGCCAGCAGTGGAGGACTTGGCAGGAGCTCCTACAATGAGCAGTTCTTC.

The chain joins TRBV9 to TRBJ1-6; 9 bases match TRBD1. The CDR3 is 18 amino acids. V lost 0 bases and J lost 5; bases outside the gene matches: 9. The germline CDR1 and CDR2 sequences are SGDLS and YYNGEE. CDR3 nucleotides: TGTGCCAGCAGCGTAGCCGGGACAGGGTATGGAAATAATTCACCCCTCCACTTT. Protein sequence: CASSVAGTGYGNNSPLHF. Full variable domain (remainder filled in from reference TRBV9 and TRBJ1-6): DSGVTQTPKHLITATGQRVTLRCSPRSGDLSVYWYQQSLDQGLQFLIQYYNGEERAKGNILERFSAQQFPDLHSELNLSSLELGDSALYFCASSVAGTGYGNNSPLHFGNGTRLTVT.

The chain carries TRBV10-3 and TRBJ2-2; 10 positions match TRBD2. Losses at the gene ends were 8 bases for V and 1 base for J; bases not matched to a gene: 7. Germline assignment: CDR1 ENHRY and CDR2 SYGVKD. The CDR3 spans 16 residues. The CDR3, as DNA: TGTGCCATCCGAATAGCGGGAGGAGTGAACACCGGGGAGCTGTTTTTT. Translated, it gives CAIRIAGGVNTGELFF.

The chain combines TRBV7-9 with TRBJ2-2; possible D gene TRBD2, 6 bases. The ends were cut back, 1 base at V and 5 bases at J, with 14 bases in the middle. CDR1 and CDR2 from the germline V gene are SEHNR and FQNEAQ (reference sequence). The CDR3 is 16 amino acids. The CDR3 sequence: CASSLEVGGGTGELFF. CDR3 sequence (DNA): TGTGCCAGCAGCTTAGAGGTGGGAGGAGGAACCGGGGAGCTGTTTTTT.

This clone was found a few times. This rearrangement joins TRBV6-1 to TRBJ1-1; unclear D gene. Germline loops: CDR1 MNHNS, CDR2 SASEGT. V lost 0 bases and J 0 bases, leaving 2 bases between the germline ends. The CDR3 runs 13 residues. DNA of the CDR3: TGTGCCAGCAGTGAAGCCATGAACACTGAAGCTTTCTTT. This encodes CASSEAMNTEAFF.

V is TRBV7-2 and J is TRBJ2-7; TRBD2 matches 8 bases. The germline gives CDR1 SGHTA, CDR2 FQGNSA. This CDR3 spans 13 amino acids. V gave up 6 bases and J gave up 6 bases; unmatched junction bases: 7. The CDR3 DNA is TGTGCCAGCAGTCCAGCGGGAGTGGCCGAGCAGTACTTC. The encoded protein is CASSPAGVAEQYF.

The rearrangement joins TRBV19 to TRBJ1-1; 12 bases map to TRBD1. This CDR3 region has 14 residues. The germline CDR1 and CDR2 sequences are LNHDA and SQIVND (reference sequence). After removal of 4 bases from V and 5 bases from J, the junction contained 2 bases not matched to a gene. In DNA form, the CDR3 reads TGTGCCAGTAGTAGGGGACAGGGGGCTACTGAAGCTTTCTTT. Encoded protein: CASSRGQGATEAFF. Filled out from reference TRBV19 and TRBJ1-1, the complete variable domain reads DGGITQSPKYLFRKEGQNVTLSCEQNLNHDAMYWYRQDPGQGLRLIYYSQIVNDFQKGDIAEGYSVSREKKESFPLTVTSAQKNPTAFYLCASSRGQGATEAFFGQGTRLTVV.

The chain combines TRBV9 with TRBJ2-3; 10 bases fit TRBD2. V was pared by 2 bases and J by 6 bases, with 6 bases of the junction left unmatched. Germline V gives CDR1 SGDLS, CDR2 YYNGEE. The CDR3 has 15 residues. Here the CDR3 DNA reads TGTGCCAGCAGCGTGCTAGCGGGAGAGGTCGATACGCAGTATTTT. Residues: CASSVLAGEVDTQYF.

The CDR3, as DNA: TGTGCCATCTCCGGGAGGGGGGCTGGCACTGAAGCTTTCTTT. Residues: CAISGRGAGTEAFF. J is TRBJ1-1 and V is TRBV10-3; weak D call: TRBD1 (6 bases). The CDR3 is 14 residues long. Germline V CDR1 and CDR2: ENHRY, SYGVKD. Trimming shortened V by 8 bases and J by 4 bases, and 17 bases separated the two germline ends.

The V gene is TRBV4-1, the J gene TRBJ2-7; D possibly corresponds to TRBD1 (6 bases). The CDR3 totals 16 residues. V lost 0 bases and J lost 2, with 14 bases in between. Germline assignment: CDR1 MGHRA and CDR2 YSYEKL. The CDR3 here is CASSQEIRDTPYEQYF. The CDR3 bases are TGCGCCAGCAGCCAAGAGATCCGGGACACCCCCTACGAGCAGTACTTC.

The chain combines TRBV7-3 with TRBJ2-2, with 7 bases lining up with TRBD1. This CDR3 has 15 residues. The V segment lost 3 bases and the J segment 2 bases; nucleotides outside the gene matches: 3. Germline CDR1 is SGHTA and CDR2 is FQGTGA. The chain's CDR3 is CASSLGQINTGELFF. DNA for the CDR3: TGTGCCAGCAGCTTGGGACAGATAAACACCGGGGAGCTGTTTTTT.

V gene TRBV19 combines with J gene TRBJ2-2, with 8 bases lining up with TRBD1. The junction had 3 bases not matched to a gene; V was cut back by 6 bases and J by 6 bases. CDR3 length equals 13 residues. Looked up from germline, CDR1 is LNHDA and CDR2 is SQIVND (reference sequence). Written as DNA, the CDR3 is TGTGCCAGTAGGGACAGGGATGCCGGGGAGCTGTTTTTT. Encoded protein: CASRDRDAGELFF.

The chain uses TRBV5-1 and TRBJ2-7, with TRBD2 identical over 7 bases. CDR3 size: 15 residues. Germline V lookup: CDR1 SGHRS, CDR2 YFSETQ. The trim removed 4 bases at V and 6 bases at J, leaving 13 bases unmatched. This CDR3 reads CASSPSGGLVGEQYF. The CDR3 region has the DNA TGCGCCAGCAGCCCCTCCGGGGGGTTGGTGGGCGAGCAGTACTTC.

The chain combines TRBV9 with TRBJ2-2; D may be TRBD2 (6 bases). The V and J ends lost 0 bases and 0 bases respectively, with 12 bases between them. CDR3 size: 17 residues. Looked up from germline, CDR1 is SGDLS and CDR2 is YYNGEE. This CDR3 reads CASSVVAAGSNTGELFF. In nucleotides, the CDR3 is TGTGCCAGCAGCGTAGTGGCAGCGGGCTCGAACACCGGGGAGCTGTTTTTT.

The chain recombines TRBV19 with TRBJ2-5; a weak D match, TRBD2 (6 bases). CDR1 is LNHDA, CDR2 SQIVND, per germline (reference sequence). Trimming took off 4 bases at V and 5 bases at J, with 11 bases between the two ends. The length of the CDR3 is 13 residues. The CDR3 loop is CASSTGVMETQYF. The CDR3 nucleotides are TGTGCCAGTAGTACGGGAGTTATGGAGACCCAGTACTTC.

V and J are TRBV28 and TRBJ1-1; a possible D gene is TRBD1 (5 bases). Trimming left V 5 bases short and J 0 bases short, with 16 bases between. This CDR3 comprises 16 residues. Looked up from germline, CDR1 is MDHEN and CDR2 is SYDVKM. The chain's CDR3 is CASSPGGQGMNTEAFF. The CDR3 nucleotides are TGTGCCAGCAGTCCCGGCGGTCAGGGTATGAACACTGAAGCTTTCTTT.

J is TRBJ2-3 and V is TRBV5-1; TRBD2 matches at 8 bases. V shed 5 bases, J shed 1 base, and the junction held 3 bases outside the gene matches. The CDR3 contains 14 residues. Germline V gene data show CDR1 as SGHRS and CDR2 as YFSETQ. The CDR3 region has the DNA TGCGCCAGCAGAGCACTAGCGGGCACAGATACGCAGTATTTT. It translates to CASRALAGTDTQYF. The complete variable domain, with remaining parts taken from reference TRBV5-1 and TRBJ2-3, reads KAGVTQTPRYLIKTRGQQVTLSCSPISGHRSVSWYQQTPGQGLQFLFEYFSETQRNKGNFPGRFSGRQFSNSRSEMNVSTLELGDSALYLCASRALAGTDTQYFGPGTRLTVL.

The V gene is TRBV18, the J gene TRBJ2-5; no firm D call. This CDR3 has 13 residues. Germline V CDR1 and CDR2: KGHSH, LQKENI. Deletions cut 2 bases from V and 5 bases from J, with 9 bases between. The CDR3 nucleotides are TGTGCCAGCTCACCAGTGAGTTCTGAGACCCAGTACTTC. Its translation is CASSPVSSETQYF.

The chain is built from TRBV18 and TRBJ2-7; tentatively, D is TRBD1 (6 bases). This CDR3 is 16 amino acids long. The germline gives CDR1 KGHSH, CDR2 LQKENI. V shed 3 bases and J shed 1 base, with 16 bases lying between them. The CDR3 loop reads CASSPVKTGLSYEQYF. The CDR3 DNA follows: TGTGCCAGCTCACCGGTTAAGACAGGTCTATCCTACGAGCAGTACTTC.

The chain carries TRBV6-2 or TRBV6-3 and TRBJ2-2; 7 bases match TRBD2. CDR3 size: 17 residues. Germline assignment: CDR1 MNHEY and CDR2 SVGEGT. With V trimmed by 1 base and J by 6 bases, 11 bases remained unmatched. The CDR3: CASSYYRTSQDPGELFF. The CDR3 bases are TGTGCCAGCAGTTACTACCGGACTAGTCAGGACCCCGGGGAGCTGTTTTTT.

The chain recombines TRBV28 with TRBJ2-7, with 9 bases that match TRBD1. The CDR3 contains 15 residues. The V and J ends lost 2 bases and 3 bases, in that order; junction bases with no gene match: 5. Germline values: CDR1 MDHEN, CDR2 SYDVKM. The CDR3: CASSLGGQGYYEQYF. The CDR3 DNA reads TGTGCCAGCAGTTTAGGCGGACAGGGGTACTACGAGCAGTACTTC.

The chain uses TRBV4-1 and TRBJ2-5, with TRBD2 matching over 13 bases. CDR1 MGHRA and CDR2 YSYEKL come from the germline V gene. This CDR3 is built from 16 residues. V lost 4 bases and J lost 5; bases outside the gene matches: 7. The CDR3 DNA follows: TGCGCCAGCAGCCTCGGACTAGCGGGAGTGGGGGAGACCCAGTACTTC. Translation gives CASSLGLAGVGETQYF.

The CDR3 protein is CASRRNQGFEQFF. The DNA for the CDR3 is TGTGCCAGCAGACGCAATCAGGGCTTTGAGCAGTTCTTC. The J gene is TRBJ2-1, the V gene TRBV5-8; D possibly corresponds to TRBD1 (5 bases). V was pared by 5 bases and J by 9 bases, with 15 bases between. Germline lookup yields CDR1 SGHTS and CDR2 YDEGEE. This CDR3 comprises 13 residues.